This T cell receptor beta chain derives from a study of blood T cell repertoires in COVID-19 (dated by TCRdb to about 2020). As for the study more broadly: Collaborator samples came from the United States, Italy and Spain and covered acute and convalescent phases of COVID-19. The material from the prospective study consisted of cDNA or gDNA derived from T cells, B-cell-depleted T cells, or PBMCs. Subjects who had been exposed to COVID-19, were actively infected with it, or had recovered from it provided the deeply sampled blood TCRbeta repertoires that made up the dataset. The repertoires were released in a freely available public database intended as a resource for research on the immune response to SARS-CoV-2. Samples came from the ongoing ImmuneRACE study (first 160 participants) plus 1,254 subjects from 6 global collaborators. A de-identified subject ID, COVID-19 status, age in years and sex were almost always included in the sample metadata. Where available, HLA class I and class II types were taken from metadata supplied by the sample provider and were not determined by assay-based typing. Results the study describes overall, beyond this receptor: The quantity of clinical and demographic metadata differed by source and by participant and was supplied without curation.

Points on this clone: Its antigen is unknown. There are no base qualities to consult, and no much larger clone falls within one base.

There are 15 amino acids in the CDR3, from cysteine to phenylalanine inclusive. Only CDR3 DNA is held: 45 bases, read in frame from base 1. Reading the germline V gene gives CDR1 SGHVS and CDR2 FQNEAQ. Deletion took 5 bases off V and 2 bases off J, with a span of 14 bases between the germline ends. Whole blood was collected in K2EDTA tubes by collaborating institutions according to the institutions' own protocols. For TCRbeta analysis, collaborator samples were shipped as frozen whole blood, as isolated PBMCs, or as DNA extracted from either sample type. TCRbeta CDR3 regions were amplified from genomic DNA using the immunoSEQ Assay, a bias-controlled multiplex PCR. The source study handled its data this way. The number of nucleated cells in each sample was estimated from the amplification of reference gene primers within the assay. To quantify the absolute abundance of each unique TCRbeta CDR3 rearrangement, sequence reads were collapsed and filtered. For each sample, productive Simpson clonality was calculated by taking the square root of Simpson's diversity index across productive rearrangements. TCRdb took over this immuneACCESS table, retaining in-frame rearrangements with V and J assigned. Such tables are incomplete; in checked studies, under half of the missing clones stem from an unresolved V gene, and the remainder is unexplained. V and J calls and clone size are those listed in that table; D and trimming were worked out from the DNA. The sample includes about 64,000 clones, with approximately 91% observed a single time. The ten largest clones capture 1.6% of the sample.

The TCR comes from a human donor in a cohort sampled during active COVID-19. This chain is built from TRBV7-8 and TRBJ2-3, with a tentative D gene TRBD1 over 6 matching bases. The source material was peripheral blood. The nucleotides are TGTGCCAGCAGCCCTTCGGACAGACTCACAGATACGCAGTATTTT. Translated, this gives CASSPSDRLTDTQYF.